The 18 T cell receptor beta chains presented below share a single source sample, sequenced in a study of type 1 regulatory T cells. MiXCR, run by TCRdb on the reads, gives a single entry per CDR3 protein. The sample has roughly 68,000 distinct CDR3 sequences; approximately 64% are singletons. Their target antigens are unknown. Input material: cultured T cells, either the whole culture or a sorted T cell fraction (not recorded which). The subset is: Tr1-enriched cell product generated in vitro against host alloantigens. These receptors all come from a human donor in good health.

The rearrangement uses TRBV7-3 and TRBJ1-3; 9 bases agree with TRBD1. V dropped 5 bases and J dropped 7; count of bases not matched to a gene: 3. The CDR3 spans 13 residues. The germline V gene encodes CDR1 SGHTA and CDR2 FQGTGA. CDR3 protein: CASSPGQGNTIYF. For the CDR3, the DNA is TGTGCCAGCAGCCCGGGACAGGGTAACACCATATATTTT. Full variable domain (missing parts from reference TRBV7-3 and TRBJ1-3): GAGVSQTPSNKVTEKGKYVELRCDPISGHTALYWYRQSLGQGPEFLIYFQGTGAADDSGLPNDRFFAVRPEGSVSTLKIQRTERGDSAVYLCASSPGQGNTIYFGEGSWLTVV.

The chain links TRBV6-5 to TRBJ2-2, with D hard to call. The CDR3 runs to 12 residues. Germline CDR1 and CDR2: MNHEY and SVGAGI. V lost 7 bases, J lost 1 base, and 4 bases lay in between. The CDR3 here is CASKRNTGELFF. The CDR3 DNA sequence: TGTGCCAGCAAGAGGAACACCGGGGAGCTGTTTTTT.

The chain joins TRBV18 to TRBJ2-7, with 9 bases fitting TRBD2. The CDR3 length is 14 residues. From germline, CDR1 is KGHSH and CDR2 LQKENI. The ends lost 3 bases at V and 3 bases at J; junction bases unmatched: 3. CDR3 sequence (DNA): TGTGCCAGCTCACCCGGGACTAGCAGCTACGAGCAGTACTTC. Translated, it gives CASSPGTSSYEQYF.

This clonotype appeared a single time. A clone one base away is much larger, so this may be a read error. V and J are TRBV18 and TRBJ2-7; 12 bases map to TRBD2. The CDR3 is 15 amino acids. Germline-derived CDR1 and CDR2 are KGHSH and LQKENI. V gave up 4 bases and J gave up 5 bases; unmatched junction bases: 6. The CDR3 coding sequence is TGTGCCAGCTCACATCTAGCGGGAGGGCCTGACGAGCAGTACTTC. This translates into CASSHLAGGPDEQYF.

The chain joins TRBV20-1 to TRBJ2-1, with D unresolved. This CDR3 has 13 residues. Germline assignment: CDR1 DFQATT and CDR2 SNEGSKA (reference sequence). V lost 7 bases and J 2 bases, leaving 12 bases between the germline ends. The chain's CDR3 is CSVPADAYNEQFF. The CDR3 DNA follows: TGCAGTGTCCCAGCCGACGCCTACAATGAGCAGTTCTTC.

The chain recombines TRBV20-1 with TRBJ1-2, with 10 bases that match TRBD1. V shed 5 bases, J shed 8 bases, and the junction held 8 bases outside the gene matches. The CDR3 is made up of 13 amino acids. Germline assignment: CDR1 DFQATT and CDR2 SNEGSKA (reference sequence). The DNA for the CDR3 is TGCAGTGCTTCCGGGACAGGGGAACGGGGCTACACCTTC. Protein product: CSASGTGERGYTF.

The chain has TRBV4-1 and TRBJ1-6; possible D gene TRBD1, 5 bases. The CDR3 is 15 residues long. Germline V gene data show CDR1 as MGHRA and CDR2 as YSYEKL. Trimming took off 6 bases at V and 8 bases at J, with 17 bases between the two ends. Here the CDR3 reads CASSRIQGRDSPLHF. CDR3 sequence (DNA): TGCGCCAGCAGTCGTATCCAGGGACGCGATTCACCCCTCCACTTT.

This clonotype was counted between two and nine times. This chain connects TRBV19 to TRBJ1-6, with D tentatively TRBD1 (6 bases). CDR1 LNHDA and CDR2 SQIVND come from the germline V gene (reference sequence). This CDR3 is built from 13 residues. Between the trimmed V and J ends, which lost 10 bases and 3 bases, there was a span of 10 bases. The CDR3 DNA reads TGTGCCACAACGGACAGCTATAATTCACCCCTCCACTTT. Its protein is CATTDSYNSPLHF.

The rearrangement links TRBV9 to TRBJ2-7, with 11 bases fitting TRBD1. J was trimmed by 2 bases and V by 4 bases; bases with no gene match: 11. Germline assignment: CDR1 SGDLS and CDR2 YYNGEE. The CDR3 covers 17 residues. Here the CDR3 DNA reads TGTGCCAGCAGCCAGGGACAGGGGGTTAATGGAGCCTACGAGCAGTACTTC. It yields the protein CASSQGQGVNGAYEQYF. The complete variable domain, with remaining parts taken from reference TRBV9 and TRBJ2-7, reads DSGVTQTPKHLITATGQRVTLRCSPRSGDLSVYWYQQSLDQGLQFLIQYYNGEERAKGNILERFSAQQFPDLHSELNLSSLELGDSALYFCASSQGQGVNGAYEQYFGPGTRLTVT.

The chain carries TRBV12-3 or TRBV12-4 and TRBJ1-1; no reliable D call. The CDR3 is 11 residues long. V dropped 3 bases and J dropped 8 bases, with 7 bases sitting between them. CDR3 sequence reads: CASSFLREAFF. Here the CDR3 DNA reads TGTGCCAGCAGTTTTTTGAGGGAAGCTTTCTTT.

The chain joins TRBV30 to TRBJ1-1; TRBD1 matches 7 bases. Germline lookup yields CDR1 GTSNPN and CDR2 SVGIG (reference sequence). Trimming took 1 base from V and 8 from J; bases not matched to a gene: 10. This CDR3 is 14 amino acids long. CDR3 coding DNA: TGTGCCTGGAGTGGGGGACAGATAAGGAGAGAAGCTTTCTTT. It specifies CAWSGGQIRREAFF.

The CDR3 here is CASSSPGQLNRQETQYF. The CDR3 DNA sequence: TGTGCCAGCAGTTCCCCGGGACAGCTCAACCGGCAAGAGACCCAGTACTTC. The chain combines TRBV6-2 or TRBV6-3 with TRBJ2-5; TRBD1 aligns across 7 bases. CDR3 length: 17 residues. V lost 4 bases to trimming and J lost 2 bases; unmatched junction nucleotides: 13. In germline, CDR1 is MNHEY, CDR2 SVGEGT.

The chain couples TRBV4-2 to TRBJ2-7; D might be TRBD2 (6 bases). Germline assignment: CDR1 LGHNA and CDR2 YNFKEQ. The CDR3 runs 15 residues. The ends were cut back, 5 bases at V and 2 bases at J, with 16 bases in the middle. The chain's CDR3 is CASSSSVAEPYEQYF. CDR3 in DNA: TGTGCCAGCAGCTCCTCCGTAGCGGAGCCCTACGAGCAGTACTTC.

CDR3 DNA sequence: TGTGCCAGCAGTTTGGCAAGGAATGAGCAGTTCTTC. Protein product: CASSLARNEQFF. The chain carries TRBV12-3 or TRBV12-4 and TRBJ2-1, with D uncertain. This CDR3 comprises 12 residues. V shed 3 bases and J shed 7 bases, with 7 bases lying between them.

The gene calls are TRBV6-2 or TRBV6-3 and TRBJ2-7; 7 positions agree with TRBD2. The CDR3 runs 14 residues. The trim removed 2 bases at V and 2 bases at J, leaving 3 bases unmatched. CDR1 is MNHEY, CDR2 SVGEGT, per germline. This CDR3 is CASSYGSGAYEQYF. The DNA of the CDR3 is TGTGCCAGCAGTTACGGAAGCGGGGCCTACGAGCAGTACTTC.

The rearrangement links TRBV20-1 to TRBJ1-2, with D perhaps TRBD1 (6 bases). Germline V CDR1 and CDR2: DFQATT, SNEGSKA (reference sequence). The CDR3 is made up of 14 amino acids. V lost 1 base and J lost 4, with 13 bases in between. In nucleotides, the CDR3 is TGCAGTGCTAGAGGGGCGGACAGACCCTATGGCTACACCTTC. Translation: CSARGADRPYGYTF.

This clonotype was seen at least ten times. The CDR3 bases are TGCAGTGCTCCGGGACTAGCGGGAGGATACACCGGGGAGCTGTTTTTT. Translated: CSAPGLAGGYTGELFF. V is TRBV20-1 and J is TRBJ2-2; 15 bases are a match to TRBD2. Losses at the gene ends were 5 bases for V and 3 bases for J; bases not matched to a gene: 4. The CDR3 spans 16 residues. The germline gives CDR1 DFQATT, CDR2 SNEGSKA (reference sequence).

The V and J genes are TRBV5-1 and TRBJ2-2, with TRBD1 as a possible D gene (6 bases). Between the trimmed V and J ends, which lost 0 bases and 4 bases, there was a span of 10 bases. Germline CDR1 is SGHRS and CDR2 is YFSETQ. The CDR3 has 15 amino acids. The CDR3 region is CASSLVLGGTGELFF. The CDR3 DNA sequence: TGCGCCAGCAGCTTGGTTTTAGGGGGCACCGGGGAGCTGTTTTTT.